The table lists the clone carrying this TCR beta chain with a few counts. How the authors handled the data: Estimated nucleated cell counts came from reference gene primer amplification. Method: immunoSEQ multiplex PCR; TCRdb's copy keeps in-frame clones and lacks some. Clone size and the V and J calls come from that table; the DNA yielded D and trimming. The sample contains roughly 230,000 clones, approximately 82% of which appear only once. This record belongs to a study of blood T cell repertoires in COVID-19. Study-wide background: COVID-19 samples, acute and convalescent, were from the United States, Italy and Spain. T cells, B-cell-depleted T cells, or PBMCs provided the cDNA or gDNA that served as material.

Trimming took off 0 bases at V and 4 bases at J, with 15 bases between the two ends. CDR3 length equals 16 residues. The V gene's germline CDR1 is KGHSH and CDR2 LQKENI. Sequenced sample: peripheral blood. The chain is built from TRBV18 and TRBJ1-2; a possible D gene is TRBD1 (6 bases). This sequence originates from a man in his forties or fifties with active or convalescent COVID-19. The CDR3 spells CASSPPLGQGIYGYTF. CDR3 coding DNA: TGTGCCAGCTCACCACCGTTGGGGCAGGGGATCTATGGCTACACCTTC.